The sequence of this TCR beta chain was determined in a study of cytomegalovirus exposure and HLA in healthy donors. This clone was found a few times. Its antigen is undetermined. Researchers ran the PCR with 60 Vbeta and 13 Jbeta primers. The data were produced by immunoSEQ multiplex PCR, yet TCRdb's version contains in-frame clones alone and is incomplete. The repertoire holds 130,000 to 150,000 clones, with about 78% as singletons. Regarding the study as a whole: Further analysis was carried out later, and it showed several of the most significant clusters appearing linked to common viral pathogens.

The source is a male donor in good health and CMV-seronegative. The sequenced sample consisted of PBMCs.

For the CDR3, the DNA is TGTGCCAGCAGCTTAGGAGTAGCGTCGGGGGGTGAGCAGTTCTTC. It encodes CASSLGVASGGEQFF. The chain carries TRBV7-9 and TRBJ2-1; TRBD2 agrees at 7 bases. The CDR3 loop spans 15 amino acids. The J segment lost 9 bases and the V segment lost 1 base, leaving 9 bases of the junction unmatched. The germline V gene encodes CDR1 SEHNR and CDR2 FQNEAQ (reference sequence).